This is a list of T cell receptor beta chains from one sample in a study of blood T cell repertoires in COVID-19. Assay used: immunoSEQ multiplex PCR; TCRdb lists only in-frame clones, some missing. The repertoire holds approximately 210,000 clones, with roughly 87% as singletons. The material sequenced was peripheral blood. The receptor set was obtained from a man aged 35 to 55 with active or convalescent COVID-19. Each CDR3 is given with its conserved first and last residue. Each record gives: V gene, J gene, CDR3 length, CDR3 protein.

v_gene: TRBV27; j_gene: TRBJ1-1; len: 16; CDR3aa: CASSRLEGSRVAEAFF
v_gene: TRBV10-2; j_gene: TRBJ1-1; len: 13; CDR3aa: CASSETGRPEAFF
v_gene: TRBV29-1; j_gene: TRBJ1-1; len: 14; CDR3aa: CSVIPDTVNTEAFF
v_gene: TRBV5-5; j_gene: TRBJ1-1; len: 16; CDR3aa: CASSLAGGRMNTEAFF
v_gene: TRBV5-6; j_gene: TRBJ1-3; len: 17; CDR3aa: CASSLYAARQSGNTIYF
v_gene: TRBV19; j_gene: TRBJ1-6; len: 12; CDR3aa: CASSYTGLPLHF
v_gene: TRBV27; j_gene: TRBJ2-7; len: 14; CDR3aa: CASSPGTSDYEQYF
v_gene: TRBV5-6; j_gene: TRBJ1-4; len: 14; CDR3aa: CASSFSGTAEKLFF
v_gene: TRBV6-6; j_gene: TRBJ1-2; len: 15; CDR3aa: CASTRGGQRNYGYTF
v_gene: TRBV2; j_gene: TRBJ1-6; len: 14; CDR3aa: CASSVEQGNSPLHF
v_gene: TRBV28; j_gene: TRBJ1-2; len: 14; CDR3aa: CASSRDTGLRGYTF
v_gene: TRBV3-1/TRBV3-2; j_gene: TRBJ1-6; len: 15; CDR3aa: CASSPSGTVASPLHF
v_gene: TRBV28; j_gene: TRBJ1-3; len: 14; CDR3aa: CASRGTGKGNTIYF
v_gene: TRBV11-2; j_gene: TRBJ2-7; len: 15; CDR3aa: CASSPPRDTNYEQYF
v_gene: TRBV7-9; j_gene: TRBJ1-2; len: 13; CDR3aa: CASGTGHSIGYTF
v_gene: TRBV6-2/TRBV6-3; j_gene: TRBJ1-2; len: 15; CDR3aa: CASSYATPPNHGYTF
v_gene: TRBV29-1; j_gene: TRBJ2-7; len: 14; CDR3aa: CSVGDSISSYEQYF
v_gene: TRBV24-1; j_gene: TRBJ1-2; len: 13; CDR3aa: CATSDTYEHGYTF
v_gene: TRBV3-1/TRBV3-2; j_gene: TRBJ1-6; len: 15; CDR3aa: CASSRDRGLNSPLHF
v_gene: TRBV27; j_gene: TRBJ1-1; len: 14; CDR3aa: CASSFWGSNTEAFF
v_gene: TRBV7-9; j_gene: TRBJ1-4; len: 14; CDR3aa: CASSSSGQNEKLFF
v_gene: TRBV3-1/TRBV3-2; j_gene: TRBJ1-1; len: 13; CDR3aa: CASSVNRDTEAFF
v_gene: TRBV9; j_gene: TRBJ1-2; len: 16; CDR3aa: CASSVVGHADGYGYTF
v_gene: TRBV6-1; j_gene: TRBJ1-2; len: 14; CDR3aa: CASSEQGANYGYTF
v_gene: TRBV24-1; j_gene: TRBJ1-5; len: 20; CDR3aa: CATSDLAEQGDGGSNQPQHF
v_gene: TRBV18; j_gene: TRBJ1-4; len: 13; CDR3aa: CASSRDSNEKLFF
v_gene: TRBV3-1/TRBV3-2; j_gene: TRBJ1-6; len: 15; CDR3aa: CASSDTTGWNSPLHF
v_gene: TRBV15; j_gene: TRBJ2-3; len: 16; CDR3aa: CATSAALGGQTDTQYF
v_gene: TRBV5-1; j_gene: TRBJ2-5; len: 15; CDR3aa: CASRGSNRGYETQYF
v_gene: TRBV19; j_gene: TRBJ2-6; len: 15; CDR3aa: CASHRVIPGANVLTF
v_gene: TRBV29-1; j_gene: TRBJ2-1; len: 16; CDR3aa: CSVEDPRGSGGSEQFF
v_gene: TRBV3-1/TRBV3-2; j_gene: TRBJ2-1; len: 12; CDR3aa: CASNLRGDEQFF
v_gene: TRBV11-3; j_gene: TRBJ1-6; len: 14; CDR3aa: CASSKGGGPSPLHF
v_gene: TRBV7-9; j_gene: TRBJ1-1; len: 14; CDR3aa: CASSSTGAYTEAFF
v_gene: TRBV12-3/TRBV12-4; j_gene: TRBJ2-7; len: 13; CDR3aa: CASSLSLGGEQYF
v_gene: TRBV6-5; j_gene: TRBJ1-2; len: 14; CDR3aa: CASSPQGGFYGYTF
v_gene: TRBV2; j_gene: TRBJ1-4; len: 16; CDR3aa: CASNRLLGQPNEKLFF
v_gene: TRBV2; j_gene: TRBJ2-2; len: 14; CDR3aa: CASSGQGRTGELFF
v_gene: TRBV7-9; j_gene: TRBJ2-7; len: 14; CDR3aa: CASSHRDYPYEQYF
v_gene: TRBV3-1/TRBV3-2; j_gene: TRBJ2-3; len: 20; CDR3aa: CASSQDQERGGLLGTDTQYF
v_gene: TRBV5-1; j_gene: TRBJ2-7; len: 14; CDR3aa: CASSPGTGTYEQYF
v_gene: TRBV4-1; j_gene: TRBJ1-2; len: 15; CDR3aa: CASSQQGAQSGGYTF
v_gene: TRBV28; j_gene: TRBJ2-7; len: 15; CDR3aa: CASSPPGTGLHEQYF
v_gene: TRBV9; j_gene: TRBJ1-2; len: 14; CDR3aa: CASSITGGASGYTF
v_gene: TRBV12-2; j_gene: TRBJ2-1; len: 17; CDR3aa: CASRHPSGQGGYNEQFF
v_gene: TRBV29-1; j_gene: TRBJ2-5; len: 12; CDR3aa: CSVDGPGETQYF
v_gene: TRBV9; j_gene: TRBJ2-4; len: 14; CDR3aa: CASSVRGYRDIQYF
v_gene: TRBV9; j_gene: TRBJ1-3; len: 17; CDR3aa: CASSRTGQRLSGNTIYF
v_gene: TRBV3-1/TRBV3-2; j_gene: TRBJ2-1; len: 13; CDR3aa: CASSPLSYNEQFF
v_gene: TRBV27; j_gene: TRBJ2-7; len: 13; CDR3aa: CASSSPRDAQQYF
v_gene: TRBV19; j_gene: TRBJ2-7; len: 14; CDR3aa: CASSISGDDYEQYF
v_gene: TRBV5-1; j_gene: TRBJ1-1; len: 16; CDR3aa: CASSLEGSRGGTEAFF
v_gene: TRBV28; j_gene: TRBJ2-7; len: 13; CDR3aa: CASTSGAAYEQYF